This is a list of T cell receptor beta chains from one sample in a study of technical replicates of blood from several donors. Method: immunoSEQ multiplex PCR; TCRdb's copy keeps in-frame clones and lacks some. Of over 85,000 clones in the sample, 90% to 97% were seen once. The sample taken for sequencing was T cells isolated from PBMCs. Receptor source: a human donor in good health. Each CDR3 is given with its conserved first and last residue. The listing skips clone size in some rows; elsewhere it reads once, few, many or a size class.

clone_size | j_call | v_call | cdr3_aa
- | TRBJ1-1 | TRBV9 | CASSAVQGRNTEAFF
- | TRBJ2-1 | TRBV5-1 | CASSSTLGVSSYNEQFF
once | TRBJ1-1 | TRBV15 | CATSRDRGAEAFF
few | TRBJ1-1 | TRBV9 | CASSPGQVQTEAFF
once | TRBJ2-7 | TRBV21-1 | CASSKKDCEQYF
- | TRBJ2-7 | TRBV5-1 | CASSLKGGAYEQYF
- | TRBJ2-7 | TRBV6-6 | CASSYLNGGRRGQGYF
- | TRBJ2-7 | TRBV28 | CASSFVAGGPYEQYF
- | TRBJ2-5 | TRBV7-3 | CASSLPGAQRETQYF
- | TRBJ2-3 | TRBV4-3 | CASSPLVAGSTDTQYF
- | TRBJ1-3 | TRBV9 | CASSPTNVGAFGNTIYF
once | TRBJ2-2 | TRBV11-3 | CASSHGAGSGELFF
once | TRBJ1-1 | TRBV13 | CASGTNTEAFF